The present T cell receptor beta chain was sequenced within a study of shared clonotypes between healthy human individuals. Losses at the gene ends were 2 bases for V and 7 bases for J; bases not matched to a gene: 3. This CDR3 is built from 13 residues. Per the germline V gene, CDR1 is MNHNS and CDR2 is SASEGT. Only in-frame clones appear in the TCRdb table, and some are missing; sequencing was by immunoSEQ multiplex PCR. Of around 1.1 million clones in the sample, 75% to 80% are singletons; the top ten hold 0.5% to 0.65%. The sequenced sample was memory CD4+ T cells from PBMCs. Described subset: CD45RA-negative fraction. This chain connects TRBV6-1 to TRBJ1-1; 8 nucleotides agree with TRBD1. The sequence derives from a man in his late teens or twenties in good health. Some clones in this sample may be carry-over from other donors' samples. The CDR3 reads CASSEQGAREAFF. The CDR3 DNA reads TGTGCCAGCAGTGAACAGGGGGCCCGTGAAGCTTTCTTT.